Included here is one TCR beta chain sequence, with context. One Seattle source followed patients from active infection through their disease course. Methods used by the authors: Reference gene primer amplification gave nucleated cell count estimates. Generated by immunoSEQ multiplex PCR, the TCRdb table keeps only in-frame clones and is missing some. The V and J calls and clone size are taken from that table; D and trimming were inferred from the DNA. The profile shows about 260,000 clones, over 75% of them singletons. This sample was taken from a study of blood T cell repertoires in COVID-19. Germline trimming cut 4 bases from V and 13 bases from J; bases unmatched to any gene: 11. The CDR3 totals 14 residues. The germline V gene encodes CDR1 SGHAT and CDR2 FQNNGV.

The rearrangement uses TRBV11-2 and TRBJ2-1, with 9 bases aligning to TRBD2. Sequenced sample: peripheral blood. This TCR was sampled from an older woman with COVID-19, enrolled during active disease. In DNA, the CDR3 is TGTGCCAGCAGCTCGCCCATAGCGGGAGTTAGTCAGTTCTTC. Translated: CASSSPIAGVSQFF. Full variable domain (missing parts from reference TRBV11-2 and TRBJ2-1): EAGVAQSPRYKIIEKRQSVAFWCNPISGHATLYWYQQILGQGPKLLIQFQNNGVVDDSQLPKDRFSAERLKGVDSTLKIQPAKLEDSAVYLCASSSPIAGVSQFFGPGTRLTVL.